The TCR beta chain under discussion was sequenced for a study of early T cells in non-severe SARS-CoV-2 infection. Study-level information: Bulk RNA taken from unsorted whole blood was sequenced, leaving chains unpaired.

Attachment of unique molecular identifiers to individual cDNA molecules was performed. TCRdb called the 5' RACE reads again in MiXCR, with one record for every CDR3 protein. Of approximately 77,000 distinct CDR3 sequences listed, approximately 5% are singletons. CDR1 and CDR2 from the germline V gene are MDHEN and SYDVKM. V was shortened by 3 bases and J by 3 bases, with 21 bases between the two germline ends. The CDR3 is 18 residues long. This clonotype was observed a handful of times. What it recognizes is unknown. Findings and caveats of the study: Private and CD4 specificities were missed by VDJdb matching, which favored anti-spike CD8 responses.

J is TRBJ1-5 and V is TRBV28, with D possibly matching TRBD1 (5 bases). This sequence originates from an adult who was a healthcare worker with PCR-confirmed SARS-CoV-2 infection or an uninfected control (not recorded which). The starting material was whole blood, obtained at baseline. The CDR3: CASSFLYRRGGNNQPQHF. For the CDR3, the DNA is TGTGCCAGCAGTTTCCTTTATCGGAGGGGAGGGAACAATCAGCCCCAGCATTTT.